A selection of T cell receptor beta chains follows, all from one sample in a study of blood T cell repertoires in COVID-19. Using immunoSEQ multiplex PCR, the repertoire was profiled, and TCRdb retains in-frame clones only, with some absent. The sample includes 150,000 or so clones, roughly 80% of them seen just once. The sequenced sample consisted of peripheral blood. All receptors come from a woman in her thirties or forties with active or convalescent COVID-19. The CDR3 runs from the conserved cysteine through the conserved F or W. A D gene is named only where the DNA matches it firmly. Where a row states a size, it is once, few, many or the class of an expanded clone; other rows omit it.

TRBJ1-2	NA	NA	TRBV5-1	TGCGCCAGCAGCTTGAGCGACAGAAACTATGGCTACACCTTC	CASSLSDRNYGYTF
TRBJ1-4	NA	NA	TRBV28	TGTGCCAGCACCCCCAAGGGGCTTGATGAAAAACTGTTTTTT	CASTPKGLDEKLFF
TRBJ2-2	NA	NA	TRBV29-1	TGCAGCGCCGGTTATGGGCCCATGAACACCGGGGAGCTGTTTTTT	CSAGYGPMNTGELFF
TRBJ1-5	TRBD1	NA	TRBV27	TGTGCCAGCAGTCTGACAGGGGGAAGAGGACAGCCCCAGCATTTT	CASSLTGGRGQPQHF
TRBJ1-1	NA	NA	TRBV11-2	TGTGCCAGCAGCCACGCAGGGGCCACTGAAGCTTTCTTT	CASSHAGATEAFF
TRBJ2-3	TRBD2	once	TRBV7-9	TGTGCCAGCAGCTTAGCGCGTAGCGGGCGTTCTAGCACAGATACGCAGTATTTT	CASSLARSGRSSTDTQYF
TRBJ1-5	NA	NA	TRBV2	TGTGCCAGCAGGATTGGGGCCCGGGCAAATCAGCCCCAGCATTTT	CASRIGARANQPQHF
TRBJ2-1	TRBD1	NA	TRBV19	TGTGCCAGTAGTTCACGGACAGGGAACTATGGTGAGCAGTTCTTC	CASSSRTGNYGEQFF
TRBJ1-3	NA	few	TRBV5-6	TGTGCCAGCAGCTTGGCGGCAGGGGTTCCCTCTGGAAACACCATATATTTT	CASSLAAGVPSGNTIYF
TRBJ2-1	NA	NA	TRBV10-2	TGCGCCAGCAGTGGGCAGGGTGGGTACAATGAGCAGTTCTTC	CASSGQGGYNEQFF
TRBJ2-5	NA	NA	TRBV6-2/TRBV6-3	TGTGCCAGCAGTGGAGGGGTGACCCAGTACTTC	CASSGGVTQYF
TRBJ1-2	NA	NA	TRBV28	TGTGCCAGCAGCCCCGGGGGGCCCGCCGCAAACTATGGCTACACCTTC	CASSPGGPAANYGYTF
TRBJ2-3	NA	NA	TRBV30	TGTGCCTGGAGTGTAGGGGGAGGGCCCTCAGATACGCAGTATTTT	CAWSVGGGPSDTQYF
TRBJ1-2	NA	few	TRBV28	TGTGCCAGCAGAACAGGGCTTACCTATGGCTACACCTTC	CASRTGLTYGYTF
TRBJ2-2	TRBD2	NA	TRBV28	TGTGCCAGCAGTAGACTAGCTGCCGGGGAGCTGTTTTTT	CASSRLAAGELFF
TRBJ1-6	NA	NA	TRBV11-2	TGTGCCAGCAGCTTATTAACAGGGAGAGATTCACCCCTCCACTTT	CASSLLTGRDSPLHF
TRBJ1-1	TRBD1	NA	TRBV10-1	TGCGCCAGCAGTGAGTCGCTGATTGAAATAGGGGGCGGCTCAGCTTTCTTT	CASSESLIEIGGGSAFF
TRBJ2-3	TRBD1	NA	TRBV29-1	TGCAGCGTGGGACAGGGCACAGATACGCAGTATTTT	CSVGQGTDTQYF
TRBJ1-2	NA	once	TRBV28	TGTGCCAGCATTCAAACGGGTAAGGCTGGCTACACCTTC	CASIQTGKAGYTF
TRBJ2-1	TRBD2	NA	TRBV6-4	TGTGCCAGCAGTGTTGAGGGACTAGCTTCGGCAGGCGAGCAGTTCTTC	CASSVEGLASAGEQFF
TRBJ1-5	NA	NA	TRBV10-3	TGTGCCATCAGGACAGATAGCAATCAGCCCCAGCATTTT	CAIRTDSNQPQHF
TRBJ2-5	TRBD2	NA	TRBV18	TGTGCCAGCTCACCACTCCGTATGGAGCGGGGGCGTGTGGAGACCCAGTACTTC	CASSPLRMERGRVETQYF
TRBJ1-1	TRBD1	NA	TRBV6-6	TGTGCCAGCAGTGGGACAGGGTTGAACACTGAAGCTTTCTTT	CASSGTGLNTEAFF
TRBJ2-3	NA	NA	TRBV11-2	TGTGCCAGCAGCTTGTACAGTAGCACAGATACGCAGTATTTT	CASSLYSSTDTQYF
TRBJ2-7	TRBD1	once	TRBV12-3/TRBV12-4	TGTGTTGACGGAAGGACAGGAGGCTACGAGCAGTACTTC	CVDGRTGGYEQYF
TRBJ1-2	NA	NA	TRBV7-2	TGTGCCAGCAGCCATAATAACAACATTGGTGGCTACACCTTC	CASSHNNNIGGYTF